This passage covers 29 T cell receptor beta chains from one sample sequenced in a study of Graves' ophthalmopathy and Graves' hyperthyroidism. Beta-chain TCR CDR3 regions were amplified from RNA transcripts. RT-PCR was first run with HTBI primers, then multiplex PCR in a second round. In TCRdb, the multiplex PCR reads were re-called with MiXCR into one record per CDR3 protein. The table lists under 250,000 distinct CDR3 sequences, 20% to 25% of them singletons. Sequenced: peripheral blood. All receptors derive from a woman aged 45-65 years with Graves' ophthalmopathy.

This clonotype was observed at least ten times. The chain carries TRBV19 and TRBJ2-7; 8 bases map to TRBD2. V shed 7 bases, J shed 6 bases, and the junction held 8 bases outside the gene matches. The germline gives CDR1 LNHDA, CDR2 SQIVND (reference sequence). This CDR3 spans 13 amino acids. CDR3 loop: CASKTTAGGEQYF. As DNA, the CDR3 is TGTGCCAGTAAGACCACCGCGGGAGGCGAGCAGTACTTC.

The chain recombines TRBV3-1 with TRBJ1-1; tentative D call: TRBD1 (6 bases). There are 17 residues in the CDR3. Trimming took 3 bases from V and 4 from J, leaving 21 bases between them. Germline loops: CDR1 LGHDT, CDR2 YNNKEL (reference sequence). The DNA for the CDR3 is TGTGCCAGCAGCCAGCGGGGGGCCAGCAACTATATCACTGAAGCTTTCTTT. Translating gives CASSQRGASNYITEAFF.

The chain employs TRBV12-3 or TRBV12-4 and TRBJ1-2; D is uncertain. V gave up 1 base and J gave up 4 bases, with 10 bases separating them. The CDR3 contains 14 residues. The CDR3 protein is CASSLGRLTYGYTF. CDR3 bases: TGTGCCAGCAGTTTAGGGCGTCTTACCTATGGCTACACCTTC.

This clonotype was seen only a few times. CDR3 region: CAWSLARGGVETQYF. CDR3 nucleotides: TGTGCCTGGAGCCTGGCCCGCGGGGGAGTAGAGACCCAGTACTTC. The rearrangement links TRBV30 to TRBJ2-5, with TRBD2 matching 7 bases. The CDR3 is made up of 15 amino acids. Losses at the gene ends were 3 bases for V and 4 bases for J; bases not matched to a gene: 11. The germline V gene has CDR1 GTSNPN and CDR2 SVGIG (reference sequence).

This clonotype was seen repeatedly, ten times or more. The rearrangement uses TRBV18 and TRBJ2-5; 7 bases are a match to TRBD1. With 5 bases clipped from V and 5 bases from J, the junction kept 5 bases outside the gene matches. This CDR3 comprises 13 residues. Germline values: CDR1 KGHSH, CDR2 LQKENI. This chain's CDR3 is CASSTQGRETQYF. Written as DNA, the CDR3 is TGTGCCAGCTCAACACAGGGGCGGGAGACCCAGTACTTC.

This clonotype appeared many times. CDR3 sequence reads: CASSQDHPSGFIPSSYEQYF. The CDR3 nucleotides read TGTGCCAGCAGCCAAGATCATCCTAGCGGGTTTATACCGTCCTCCTACGAGCAGTACTTC. This rearrangement joins TRBV14 to TRBJ2-7, with 8 bases that match TRBD2. Germline V CDR1 and CDR2: SGHDN, FVKESK. The CDR3 runs to 20 residues. With 0 bases clipped from V and 0 bases from J, the junction kept 16 bases outside the gene matches.

V and J are TRBV5-1 and TRBJ1-3; D gene ambiguous. Trimming took off 0 bases at V and 4 bases at J, with 14 bases between the two ends. This CDR3 is 16 amino acids long. The germline V gene encodes CDR1 SGHRS and CDR2 YFSETQ. CDR3 nucleotide sequence: TGCGCCAGCAGCTTGGGGGTGGAAATCGGCGGAAACACCATATATTTT. It specifies CASSLGVEIGGNTIYF.

This clonotype turned up a few times. V is TRBV6-1 and J is TRBJ2-5; D uncertain. This CDR3 has 12 amino acids. The V gene lost 4 bases and the J gene lost 3 bases, with 6 bases spanning the gap. The germline V gene has CDR1 MNHNS and CDR2 SASEGT. The CDR3 spells CASSGPEETQYF. The CDR3, as DNA: TGTGCCAGCAGTGGGCCCGAAGAGACCCAGTACTTC.

The rearrangement uses TRBV19 and TRBJ1-5; weak D call: TRBD1 (6 bases). This CDR3 spans 15 amino acids. Germline loops: CDR1 LNHDA, CDR2 SQIVND (reference sequence). Between the trimmed V and J ends, which lost 5 bases and 3 bases, there was a span of 14 bases. In DNA form, the CDR3 reads TGTGCCAGTAGTTCGTTACAGGGCCCCAATCAGCCCCAGCATTTT. Translated: CASSSLQGPNQPQHF.

The chain links TRBV6-1 to TRBJ1-2; 9 nucleotides match TRBD1. Germline-derived CDR1 and CDR2 are MNHNS and SASEGT. This CDR3 comprises 14 residues. CDR3 nucleotide sequence: TGTGTCGCCCAACCCGGGACAGGGATGCACGGCTACACCTTC. As protein: CVAQPGTGMHGYTF.

This clonotype was detected ten times or more. The chain has TRBV7-9 and TRBJ2-7, with 8 bases that match TRBD2. Germline V gives CDR1 SEHNR, CDR2 FQNEAQ (reference sequence). Trimming took 5 bases from V and 4 from J; bases not matched to a gene: 7. CDR3 length: 14 residues. CDR3 residues: CASSPRGGGYEQYF. The CDR3 coding sequence is TGTGCCAGCAGCCCCCGGGGGGGTGGTTACGAGCAGTACTTC.

This clonotype was counted at least ten times. This sequence joins TRBV12-3 or TRBV12-4 and TRBJ1-1, with 7 bases that match TRBD1. The J segment lost 5 bases and the V segment lost 5 bases, leaving 5 bases of the junction unmatched. The CDR3 contains 13 residues. The CDR3 DNA reads TGTGCCAGCAGTCTTCACAGGGGAACTGAAGCTTTCTTT. It specifies CASSLHRGTEAFF.

This clonotype was seen ten or more times. The chain links TRBV19 to TRBJ1-2, with a weak D call TRBD1 (6 bases). V lost 5 bases, J lost 3 bases, and 13 bases lay in between. Germline CDR1 LNHDA, CDR2 SQIVND (reference sequence). The CDR3 is 14 amino acids. The CDR3 protein is CASSLIAGDYGYTF. The CDR3 bases are TGTGCCAGTAGTCTGATCGCAGGGGACTATGGCTACACCTTC.

The chain is built from TRBV6-2 or TRBV6-3 and TRBJ2-2; 9 nucleotides match TRBD2. The germline V gene has CDR1 MNHEY and CDR2 SVGEGT. The CDR3 loop spans 15 amino acids. J was trimmed by 4 bases and V by 7 bases; bases with no gene match: 7. CDR3 protein: CASTPWREGTGELFF. CDR3 coding DNA: TGTGCCAGCACCCCCTGGCGGGAGGGCACCGGGGAGCTGTTTTTT.

This clonotype was counted at least ten times. The chain couples TRBV28 to TRBJ2-2; tentatively, D is TRBD2 (6 bases). The CDR3 has 12 residues. V lost 5 bases to trimming and J lost 6 bases, with 7 bases between them. Germline loops: CDR1 MDHEN, CDR2 SYDVKM. CDR3 sequence reads: CASSERAGELFF. CDR3 in DNA: TGTGCCAGCAGTGAGCGGGCCGGGGAGCTGTTTTTT.

Ten or more counts support this clonotype. For the CDR3, the DNA is TGTGGATCACAGGGAAACGGCTATGGCTACACCTTC. It is translated as CGSQGNGYGYTF. The gene calls are TRBV30 and TRBJ1-2; D may be TRBD1 (6 bases). Germline CDR1 GTSNPN, CDR2 SVGIG (reference sequence). The CDR3 runs to 12 residues.

This clonotype came up many times. The chain employs TRBV28 and TRBJ2-7; unclear D gene. Germline assignment: CDR1 MDHEN and CDR2 SYDVKM. There are 15 residues in the CDR3. The germline V and J ends were trimmed by 8 bases and 1 base, with 18 bases remaining between them. Here the CDR3 DNA reads TGTGCCAGCGATTCCCCGGACGTATCGTCCTACGAGCAGTACTTC. This gives the protein CASDSPDVSSYEQYF.

This clonotype has a count of ten or more. The V and J genes are TRBV2 and TRBJ1-1, with TRBD1 matching 10 bases. V gave up 6 bases and J gave up 5 bases; unmatched junction bases: 6. CDR1 SNHLY and CDR2 FYNNEI come from the germline V gene. This CDR3 has 14 amino acids. CDR3 residues: CASRETGGRTEAFF. Here the CDR3 DNA reads TGTGCCAGCAGGGAGACAGGGGGCAGGACTGAAGCTTTCTTT.

J is TRBJ1-1 and V is TRBV5-1; D unresolved. Germline V lookup: CDR1 SGHRS, CDR2 YFSETQ. Trimming cost V 0 bases and J 4 bases, with 7 bases left between them. The CDR3 is made up of 13 amino acids. The DNA of the CDR3 is TGCGCCAGCAGCTTGGTAGGCAGCACTGAAGCTTTCTTT. It encodes CASSLVGSTEAFF.

This clonotype was detected ten times or more. The rearrangement links TRBV12-3 or TRBV12-4 to TRBJ1-5; possibly TRBD1 for D (5 bases). The CDR3 contains 15 residues. Trimming pared 3 bases from V and 4 bases from J, leaving 13 bases between. The DNA for the CDR3 is TGTGCCAGCAGTTTTATGGCGACAGCAAATCAGCCCCAGCATTTT. This gives the protein CASSFMATANQPQHF.

This clonotype has ten or more counts. The chain carries TRBV28 and TRBJ1-5; D not certain. CDR3 length: 12 residues. Germline V gene data show CDR1 as MDHEN and CDR2 as SYDVKM. V lost 3 bases and J 15 bases, leaving 15 bases between the germline ends. CDR3 nucleotides: TGTGCCAGCAGTTTGTTAGGCCGTGTCGGGCATTTT. Protein product: CASSLLGRVGHF.

This clonotype appeared many times. The V call is TRBV6-5, the J call TRBJ1-2; no clear D. The V and J ends lost 5 bases and 5 bases respectively, with 12 bases between them. CDR3 size: 13 residues. Germline lookup yields CDR1 MNHEY and CDR2 SVGAGI. Written as DNA, the CDR3 is TGTGCCAGCAGTCCCGACGGAAAGTATGGCTACACCTTC. Translated, it gives CASSPDGKYGYTF.

This clonotype was recorded at least ten times. The genes are TRBV3-1 and TRBJ1-5; D is unresolved. The CDR3 consists of 13 residues. Germline loops: CDR1 LGHDT, CDR2 YNNKEL (reference sequence). With 1 base removed from V and 3 bases from J, the gap between germline ends came to 4 bases. For the CDR3, the DNA is TGTGCCAGCAGCCAAGCCGACAATCAGCCCCAGCATTTT. Amino acids: CASSQADNQPQHF.

This clonotype was detected many times. This chain connects TRBV6-1 to TRBJ1-6, with D tentatively TRBD1 (6 bases). The CDR3 has 13 residues. Germline V gene sequence: CDR1 MNHNS, CDR2 SASEGT. The ends were cut back, 6 bases at V and 6 bases at J, with 9 bases in the middle. CDR3 protein: CASSQGGNSPLHF. CDR3 nucleotides: TGTGCCAGCAGCCAAGGGGGTAATTCACCCCTCCACTTT.

V is TRBV6-1 and J is TRBJ2-7; D gene uncertain. Germline assignment: CDR1 MNHNS and CDR2 SASEGT. V shed 6 bases and J shed 5 bases, with 14 bases lying between them. This CDR3 has 13 residues. Written as DNA, the CDR3 is TGTGCCAGCAGGGCCGGAAGATGGGACGAGCAGTACTTC. Protein product: CASRAGRWDEQYF.

This clonotype was seen many times. The chain employs TRBV6-1 and TRBJ1-1; D might be TRBD1 (5 bases). This CDR3 has 13 amino acids. V was clipped by 6 bases and J by 2 bases, with 10 bases between them. Germline CDR1 reads MNHNS; CDR2 reads SASEGT. In nucleotides, the CDR3 is TGTGCCAGCAGGGCAGGGATAAACACTGAAGCTTTCTTT. The encoded protein is CASRAGINTEAFF.

This clonotype was observed many times. The chain has TRBV27 and TRBJ2-7; D tentatively reads TRBD1 or TRBD2 (5 bases each). Germline-derived CDR1 and CDR2 are MNHEY and SMNVEV (reference sequence). V lost 4 bases and J lost 3, with 13 bases in between. The CDR3 covers 14 residues. CDR3 coding DNA: TGTGCCAGCAGTTATCGGGGCTCACTCTACGAGCAGTACTTC. As protein: CASSYRGSLYEQYF.

The chain combines TRBV4-1 with TRBJ1-3, with D hard to call. The V gene's germline CDR1 is MGHRA and CDR2 YSYEKL. The CDR3 runs 17 residues. Trimming took 0 bases from V and 0 from J, leaving 12 bases between them. CDR3 nucleotides: TGCGCCAGCAGCCAAGAAATGACGGCCGCCTCTGGAAACACCATATATTTT. Its protein product is CASSQEMTAASGNTIYF.

This clonotype appeared many times. This sequence joins TRBV18 and TRBJ2-7; no clear D. The ends were cut back, 3 bases at V and 1 base at J, with 7 bases in the middle. Per germline, CDR1 KGHSH and CDR2 LQKENI. The CDR3 is 13 residues long. The CDR3 DNA is TGTGCCAGCTCACCCGACCAATCCTACGAGCAGTACTTC. Translation: CASSPDQSYEQYF.